The 25 T cell receptor beta chains in this list originate from one sample, sequenced in a study of control samples from healthy donors and cancer patients (dated by TCRdb to between 2020 and 2021). Receptor amplification or capture employed the immunoSEQ multiplex PCR assay. Entries here come from immuneACCESS through TCRdb and include only in-frame sequences with V and J called. Some clones fail to appear in such tables; in the studies checked, an unresolved V gene covers under half of the shortfall, and the cause of the remainder is unknown. In this sample the table shows more than 60,000 clones, 90% of which occur a single time. In total, the top ten clones hold around 5.4% of the sample. The sequencing input was PBMCs. The source is a man between 60 and 75 years old with colorectal cancer.

This sequence joins TRBV19 and TRBJ2-3; 9 bases align to TRBD1. Germline V gene data show CDR1 as LNHDA and CDR2 as SQIVND (reference sequence). CDR3 length: 14 residues. The J segment lost 7 bases and the V segment lost 5 bases, leaving 7 bases of the junction unmatched. The CDR3 reads CASSSRDRAHTQYF. CDR3 coding DNA: TGTGCCAGTAGTTCCCGGGACAGGGCCCATACGCAGTATTTT.

This rearrangement joins TRBV30 to TRBJ2-7; TRBD2 is a possible D gene (5 bases). Trimming took off 3 bases at V and 5 bases at J, with 11 bases between the two ends. The CDR3 spans 12 residues. Germline CDR1 reads GTSNPN; CDR2 reads SVGIG (reference sequence). The CDR3 loop reads CAWSGVEDEQYF. The CDR3 coding sequence is TGTGCCTGGAGCGGAGTGGAGGACGAGCAGTACTTC.

V is TRBV7-9 and J is TRBJ1-2, with a tentative D call TRBD1 (5 bases). The length of the CDR3 is 12 residues. In germline, CDR1 is SEHNR, CDR2 FQNEAQ (reference sequence). V dropped 11 bases and J dropped 7 bases, with 17 bases sitting between them. The CDR3 here is CALGTAKVGYTF. The CDR3 DNA is TGTGCCCTGGGGACGGCCAAGGTTGGCTACACCTTC.

The chain has TRBV14 and TRBJ2-3; no clear D. CDR1 is SGHDN, CDR2 FVKESK, per germline. This CDR3 has 14 residues. The V gene lost 4 bases and the J gene lost 6 bases, with 14 bases spanning the gap. CDR3 amino acids: CASSRTRTSDTQYF. In nucleotides, the CDR3 is TGTGCCAGCAGCCGCACCCGGACGAGCGATACGCAGTATTTT.

This clone was recorded only once. V usage is TRBV7-2 and J usage is TRBJ2-1; 11 positions match TRBD2. Trimming removed 5 bases from V and 9 bases from J; junction bases left unmatched: 6. The CDR3 covers 14 residues. From germline, CDR1 is SGHTA and CDR2 FQGNSA. The chain's CDR3 is CASSQLAGGPEQFF. The CDR3, as DNA: TGTGCCAGCAGCCAGTTAGCGGGGGGGCCTGAGCAGTTCTTC.

The chain has TRBV19 and TRBJ2-7; 10 positions agree with TRBD1. CDR1 is LNHDA, CDR2 SQIVND, per germline (reference sequence). J was trimmed by 4 bases and V by 6 bases; bases with no gene match: 9. The CDR3 has 15 residues. CDR3 sequence reads: CASSTKRQGAYEQYF. The CDR3 nucleotides are TGTGCCAGTAGCACCAAAAGACAGGGGGCGTACGAGCAGTACTTC.

This clone was found once. CDR3 amino acids: CASRASLSYEQYF. In nucleotides, the CDR3 is TGTGCCAGCAGGGCCAGCCTGTCCTACGAGCAGTACTTC. The chain recombines TRBV6-5 with TRBJ2-7; no clear D. The CDR3 is made up of 13 amino acids. Looked up from germline, CDR1 is MNHEY and CDR2 is SVGAGI. V was shortened by 6 bases and J by 1 base, with 10 bases between the two germline ends.

Only one count was recorded for this clone. The chain joins TRBV6-1 to TRBJ2-7; D might be TRBD1 (6 bases). The CDR3 spans 15 residues. The V gene lost 5 bases and the J gene lost 3 bases, with 17 bases spanning the gap. Per germline, CDR1 MNHNS and CDR2 SASEGT. The CDR3 sequence is CASSLTNRGGYEQYF. CDR3 bases: TGTGCCAGCAGTCTCACCAATAGAGGGGGCTACGAGCAGTACTTC.

J is TRBJ1-5 and V is TRBV18, with unresolved D. The CDR3 spans 15 residues. Trimming took 6 bases from V and 6 from J, leaving 18 bases between them. CDR1 is KGHSH, CDR2 LQKENI, per germline. CDR3 protein: CASSSQRRTGQPQHF. CDR3 in DNA: TGTGCCAGCTCCTCACAGAGGCGAACGGGTCAGCCCCAGCATTTT.

The V call is TRBV12-3 or TRBV12-4, the J call TRBJ2-7, with 11 positions matching TRBD1. With 6 bases clipped from V and 7 bases from J, the junction kept 5 bases outside the gene matches. The CDR3 spans 13 residues. In DNA, the CDR3 is TGTGCCAGCAGAGGACAGGGGGCCGGGGAGCAGTACTTC. Translation gives CASRGQGAGEQYF.

The chain uses TRBV6-2 or TRBV6-3 and TRBJ2-4; no clear D gene. CDR3 length equals 12 residues. Deletions cut 4 bases from V and 9 bases from J, with 10 bases between. Germline loops: CDR1 MNHEY, CDR2 SVGEGT. This CDR3 reads CASSSLGGIQYF. The CDR3 DNA follows: TGTGCCAGCAGTTCCCTCGGTGGCATTCAGTACTTC.

The chain couples TRBV5-1 to TRBJ1-4; D gene ambiguous. This CDR3 has 17 amino acids. CDR1 and CDR2 (germline): SGHRS, YFSETQ. Trimming stripped 0 bases from V and 3 bases from J, with 15 bases between. CDR3 nucleotides: TGCGCCAGCAGCTTGGACGCCAGACCCTATTCTAATGAAAAACTGTTTTTT. Protein: CASSLDARPYSNEKLFF.

V gene TRBV2 combines with J gene TRBJ1-4, with no clear D. Germline V CDR1 and CDR2: SNHLY, FYNNEI. The CDR3 contains 12 residues. V lost 7 bases and J lost 7, with 10 bases in between. The CDR3 DNA is TGTGCCAGCACGAGGGAGAGTGAAAAACTGTTTTTT. It specifies CASTRESEKLFF.

The chain links TRBV23-1 to TRBJ2-5; TRBD2 matches 12 bases. TRBV23-1 is filed as an ORF, its function uncertain. The CDR3 totals 19 residues. V dropped 3 bases and J dropped 3; count of bases not matched to a gene: 14. The CDR3 sequence is CASSQPTGTSGYPEETQYF. The CDR3, as DNA: TGCGCCAGCAGTCAGCCTACCGGGACTAGCGGGTATCCTGAAGAGACCCAGTACTTC.

The rearrangement joins TRBV12-5 to TRBJ2-7; a possible D gene is TRBD2 (6 bases). The germline V gene encodes CDR1 LGHNT and CDR2 FRNRAP. The length of the CDR3 is 16 residues. The V end was cut by 6 bases, the J end by 4 bases, with 22 bases between. The CDR3 DNA sequence: TGTGCTAGTGGGATTGAGGGGAGGCCCAAGTTGTACGAGCAGTACTTC. It yields the protein CASGIEGRPKLYEQYF.

This chain connects TRBV7-9 to TRBJ2-3; maybe TRBD1 (6 bases). This CDR3 spans 17 amino acids. CDR1 SEHNR and CDR2 FQNEAQ come from the germline V gene (reference sequence). V was trimmed by 0 bases and J by 3 bases, leaving 16 bases between them. For the CDR3, the DNA is TGTGCCAGCAGCTTAGCCCTGGACAGCCTACAAACAGATACGCAGTATTTT. Its protein is CASSLALDSLQTDTQYF.

The chain has TRBV6-2 or TRBV6-3 and TRBJ1-1; the match to TRBD1 covers 7 bases. The CDR3 totals 15 residues. V dropped 6 bases and J dropped 1; count of bases not matched to a gene: 8. Germline V CDR1 and CDR2: MNHEY, SVGEGT. The chain's CDR3 is CASSPAGQTNTEAFF. The CDR3 nucleotides read TGTGCCAGCAGCCCCGCGGGACAGACGAACACTGAAGCTTTCTTT.

This clone has a single count. The chain links TRBV27 to TRBJ1-6; D is ambiguous. V was clipped by 2 bases and J by 1 base, with 3 bases between them. Germline V CDR1 and CDR2: MNHEY, SMNVEV (reference sequence). CDR3 size: 14 residues. Here the CDR3 reads CASSLGSYNSPLHF. CDR3 sequence (DNA): TGTGCCAGCAGTTTAGGGTCCTATAATTCACCCCTCCACTTT.

The chain employs TRBV5-1 and TRBJ2-5, with 11 bases matching TRBD2. J lost 5 bases, V lost 4 bases, and 7 bases had no gene match. The CDR3 contains 15 residues. Looked up from germline, CDR1 is SGHRS and CDR2 is YFSETQ. The CDR3 here is CASSPGTSGIETQYF. The CDR3 region has the DNA TGCGCCAGCAGCCCCGGGACTAGCGGTATTGAGACCCAGTACTTC.

The chain links TRBV19 to TRBJ1-5; 10 nucleotides agree with TRBD1. The junction had 5 bases not matched to a gene; V was cut back by 7 bases and J by 5 bases. CDR3 length: 14 residues. Germline V lookup: CDR1 LNHDA, CDR2 SQIVND (reference sequence). This chain's CDR3 is CASTRDRGYQPQHF. The CDR3 nucleotides are TGTGCCAGTACCCGGGACAGGGGATATCAGCCCCAGCATTTT.

The chain is built from TRBV5-6 and TRBJ2-5; maybe TRBD2 (7 bases). This CDR3 contains 15 residues. Trimming took off 1 base at V and 5 bases at J, with 15 bases between the two ends. Per germline, CDR1 SGHDT and CDR2 YYEEEE. The CDR3 spells CASSLTGRAVETQYF. The CDR3 nucleotides read TGTGCCAGCAGCTTGACAGGGAGGGCGGTGGAGACCCAGTACTTC.

This clone was counted once. V gene TRBV5-1 combines with J gene TRBJ1-4; D ambiguous. Deletions cut 4 bases from V and 8 bases from J, with 9 bases between. CDR1 is SGHRS and CDR2 is YFSETQ in the germline V gene. This CDR3 comprises 12 residues. The CDR3, as DNA: TGCGCCAGCAGCCCTCTGGGGGAAAAACTGTTTTTT. Its translation: CASSPLGEKLFF.

This chain connects TRBV2 to TRBJ2-1; 7 nucleotides match TRBD1. The V and J ends lost 7 bases and 1 base, in that order; junction bases with no gene match: 4. Germline V CDR1 and CDR2: SNHLY, FYNNEI. CDR3 length equals 14 residues. CDR3 in amino acids: CASIPDRSYNEQFF. CDR3 in DNA: TGTGCCAGCATTCCGGACAGGTCCTACAATGAGCAGTTCTTC.

The chain carries TRBV9 and TRBJ2-1; 8 bases line up with TRBD2. V trimming: 2 bases; J trimming: 0 bases; junction bases outside the gene matches: 7. Looked up from germline, CDR1 is SGDLS and CDR2 is YYNGEE. The CDR3 contains 17 residues. The CDR3 nucleotides read TGTGCCAGCAGCGTTGGCGGGGGGCGCCACTCCTACAATGAGCAGTTCTTC. Encoded protein: CASSVGGGRHSYNEQFF.

The chain is built from TRBV5-4 and TRBJ2-2, with D perhaps matching TRBD1 (6 bases). V lost 6 bases and J 5 bases, leaving 20 bases between the germline ends. This CDR3 has 16 amino acids. Germline V gene data show CDR1 as SGHNT and CDR2 as YYREEE (reference sequence). CDR3 sequence (DNA): TGTGCCAGCACCCATGGCAGGGGACGGGATACCGGGGAGCTGTTTTTT. As protein: CASTHGRGRDTGELFF.